The 20 T cell receptor beta chains presented below share a single source sample, sequenced in a study of blood T cell repertoires in COVID-19. The method was immunoSEQ multiplex PCR; TCRdb's version includes in-frame clones alone and lacks a portion of them. The table has fewer than 200,000 clones, around 85% seen once. Sequencing was carried out using peripheral blood. The source of these receptors is a man between 65 and 85 years old with active or convalescent COVID-19.

A word on this clone: At the DNA level, this CDR3 is encoded by other sequences in the same sample as well. The rearrangement joins TRBV7-2 to TRBJ2-5; D remains ambiguous. Trimming removed 2 bases from V and 2 bases from J, with 3 bases in between. The CDR3 spans 12 residues. Germline V lookup: CDR1 SGHTA, CDR2 FQGNSA. The CDR3 region is CASSLLQETQYF. CDR3 bases: TGTGCCAGCAGCTTACTGCAAGAGACCCAGTACTTC. The whole variable domain, filled in from reference TRBV7-2 and TRBJ2-5, reads GAGVSQSPSNKVTEKGKDVELRCDPISGHTALYWYRQSLGQGLEFLIYFQGNSAPDKSGLPSDRFSAERTGGSVSTLTIQRTQQEDSAVYLCASSLLQETQYFGPGTRLLVL.

This clone was seen just once. This rearrangement joins TRBV5-4 to TRBJ2-6; tentatively, D is TRBD1 (7 bases). The V gene lost 4 bases and the J gene lost 4 bases, with 18 bases spanning the gap. Germline V gene data show CDR1 as SGHNT and CDR2 as YYREEE (reference sequence). CDR3 length: 17 amino acids. DNA for the CDR3: TGTGCCAGCAGCGCGGGGACAGCCATGAGGGGGGCCAACGTCCTGACTTTC. Protein: CASSAGTAMRGANVLTF.

The chain couples TRBV11-2 to TRBJ2-7; 7 bases are shared with TRBD1. This CDR3 comprises 15 residues. Looked up from germline, CDR1 is SGHAT and CDR2 is FQNNGV. V gave up 0 bases and J gave up 4 bases; unmatched junction bases: 6. The CDR3 nucleotides read TGTGCCAGCAGCTTAGAACGGGGACAGTTTTACGAGCAGTACTTC. It is translated as CASSLERGQFYEQYF.

The V gene is TRBV19, the J gene TRBJ1-2; no reliable D call. CDR3 length: 13 amino acids. V was pared by 7 bases and J by 3 bases, with 12 bases between. Per germline, CDR1 LNHDA and CDR2 SQIVND (reference sequence). The CDR3 loop reads CASTRGSYYGYTF. The CDR3 DNA sequence: TGTGCCAGTACCAGAGGGAGTTACTATGGCTACACCTTC.

This chain joins TRBV13 and TRBJ2-5, with D maybe TRBD2 (6 bases). The ends were cut back, 5 bases at V and 5 bases at J, with 12 bases in the middle. The CDR3 totals 13 residues. Germline CDR1 and CDR2: PRHDT and FYEKMQ (reference sequence). CDR3 residues: CASSRRETETQYF. The DNA for the CDR3 is TGTGCCAGCAGCCGGCGGGAAACCGAGACCCAGTACTTC.

This sequence joins TRBV2 and TRBJ2-3; D is uncertain. Trimming removed 5 bases at V and 5 bases at J, with 5 bases between. Germline V gene sequence: CDR1 SNHLY, CDR2 FYNNEI. The CDR3 is made up of 11 amino acids. The CDR3 DNA reads as TGTGCCAGCAGTTCGTTAGATACGCAGTATTTT. This gives the protein CASSSLDTQYF.

The rearrangement links TRBV27 to TRBJ1-5; TRBD1 matches 9 bases. Germline CDR1 MNHEY, CDR2 SMNVEV (reference sequence). The V and J ends lost 5 bases and 5 bases, in that order; junction bases with no gene match: 4. The CDR3 totals 14 residues. The CDR3 DNA reads TGTGCCAGCAGTCCGGGACAGGGTTATCAGCCCCAGCATTTT. Its protein product is CASSPGQGYQPQHF.

The V and J genes are TRBV12-3 or TRBV12-4 and TRBJ2-2; D is uncertain. This CDR3 region has 12 residues. Trimming removed 6 bases from V and 8 bases from J, with 10 bases in between. The CDR3 sequence is CASRPNAGELFF. The DNA of the CDR3 is TGTGCCAGCAGGCCCAATGCGGGGGAGCTGTTTTTT.

V and J are TRBV19 and TRBJ2-7, with D maybe TRBD1 (5 bases). The CDR3 totals 14 residues. V was cut by 5 bases and J by 3 bases, with 14 bases left in between. In germline, CDR1 is LNHDA, CDR2 SQIVND (reference sequence). The CDR3 spells CASSPRQGNYEQYF. In DNA form, the CDR3 reads TGTGCCAGTAGTCCCCGCCAGGGAAACTACGAGCAGTACTTC.

The CDR3 is CASSLGRGRNQPQHF. The CDR3 nucleotides are TGTGCCAGCAGTTTGGGCAGGGGGCGGAATCAGCCCCAGCATTTT. This chain connects TRBV28 to TRBJ1-5, with 8 bases that match TRBD1. The V gene end was trimmed by 3 bases and the J gene end by 4 bases; junction bases not matched to a gene: 5. CDR3 length: 15 residues. Germline assignment: CDR1 MDHEN and CDR2 SYDVKM.

This chain links TRBV2 with TRBJ2-1; D perhaps matches TRBD1 (6 bases). V was clipped by 6 bases and J by 4 bases, with 10 bases between them. The CDR3 totals 13 residues. The germline V gene has CDR1 SNHLY and CDR2 FYNNEI. CDR3 DNA sequence: TGTGCCAGCAGGGCAGGGGCGTACAATGAGCAGTTCTTC. It specifies CASRAGAYNEQFF.

This clone was detected only a few times. The V and J genes are TRBV28 and TRBJ2-7; TRBD2 matches 7 bases. J was trimmed by 2 bases and V by 7 bases; bases with no gene match: 11. Germline V CDR1 and CDR2: MDHEN, SYDVKM. This CDR3 has 15 residues. CDR3 bases: TGTGCCAGCACCCTCTCTTTAGCGGGCACCTACGAGCAGTACTTC. Translating gives CASTLSLAGTYEQYF.

The J gene is TRBJ1-6, the V gene TRBV7-2; 7 bases line up with TRBD1. Germline V gene sequence: CDR1 SGHTA, CDR2 FQGNSA. V lost 6 bases, J lost 1 base, and 6 bases stayed unmatched. The CDR3 length is 16 residues. CDR3 loop: CASSDRVGSYNSPLHF. In DNA form, the CDR3 reads TGTGCCAGCAGTGACAGGGTTGGGTCCTATAATTCACCCCTCCACTTT.

V usage is TRBV28 and J usage is TRBJ1-3; D ambiguous. This CDR3 spans 15 amino acids. With 7 bases removed from V and 5 bases from J, the gap between germline ends came to 18 bases. The germline V gene encodes CDR1 MDHEN and CDR2 SYDVKM. The CDR3 loop reads CASTSNRSHRNTIYF. The CDR3 DNA sequence: TGTGCCAGCACATCCAACCGATCACACAGAAACACCATATATTTT.

This clone was detected a few times. This chain links TRBV27 with TRBJ2-2; TRBD2 matches 11 bases. V lost 6 bases, J lost 1 base, and 4 bases stayed unmatched. CDR3 length equals 16 residues. CDR1 is MNHEY and CDR2 is SMNVEV in the germline V gene (reference sequence). In DNA form, the CDR3 reads TGTGCCAGCAGGAACCTAGCGGGAGGGAACACCGGGGAGCTGTTTTTT. Translated: CASRNLAGGNTGELFF.

This clone was observed once. The rearrangement uses TRBV7-8 and TRBJ2-5, with D unresolved. The V gene's germline CDR1 is SGHVS and CDR2 FQNEAQ. V lost 2 bases and J 4 bases, leaving 14 bases between the germline ends. This CDR3 spans 15 amino acids. The CDR3 reads CASSLNTLGAETQYF. The DNA of the CDR3 is TGTGCCAGCAGCTTAAATACGCTTGGAGCAGAGACCCAGTACTTC.

The rearrangement links TRBV9 to TRBJ2-3, with D hard to call. The CDR3 contains 15 residues. CDR1 is SGDLS and CDR2 is YYNGEE in the germline V gene. The germline V and J ends were trimmed by 3 bases and 1 base, with 12 bases remaining between them. CDR3 in DNA: TGTGCCAGCAGCGCGAGCGTATTCGGCACAGATACGCAGTATTTT. Protein: CASSASVFGTDTQYF.

The chain combines TRBV27 with TRBJ2-7, with TRBD2 matching over 9 bases. Germline trimming cut 10 bases from V and 0 bases from J; bases unmatched to any gene: 7. The CDR3 has 14 amino acids. Germline V gene lookup returns CDR1 MNHEY and CDR2 SMNVEV (reference sequence). In nucleotides, the CDR3 is TGTGCCATCGCTCGGACTAGCGACTCCTACGAGCAGTACTTC. This encodes CAIARTSDSYEQYF.

The chain links TRBV10-3 to TRBJ2-7, with TRBD1 matching 9 bases. CDR3 size: 17 residues. Germline V gene data show CDR1 as ENHRY and CDR2 as SYGVKD. J gave up 6 bases and V 1 base, and 13 bases lay outside the gene matches. DNA of the CDR3: TGTGCCATCAGTGAGTTTAGGTTAGGGACAGGGTTCTCCGAGCAGTACTTC. Amino acid sequence: CAISEFRLGTGFSEQYF.

This clone was recorded once. CDR3 sequence (DNA): TGTGCCAGCTCACCCCTGCCGGACACCTATTCGAATAGCAATCAGCCCCAGCATTTT. Translating gives CASSPLPDTYSNSNQPQHF. This chain joins TRBV18 and TRBJ1-5; maybe TRBD1 (5 bases). Trimming removed 3 bases from V and 0 bases from J, with 21 bases in between. Germline V lookup: CDR1 KGHSH, CDR2 LQKENI. The CDR3 sequence is 19 residues long.